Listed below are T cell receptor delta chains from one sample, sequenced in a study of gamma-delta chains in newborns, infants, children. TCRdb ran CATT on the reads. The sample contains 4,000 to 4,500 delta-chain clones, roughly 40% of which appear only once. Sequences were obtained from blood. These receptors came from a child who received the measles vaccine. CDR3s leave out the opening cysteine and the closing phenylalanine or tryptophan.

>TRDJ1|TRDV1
ALGVTPVLGELTTDKLI
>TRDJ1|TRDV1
ALGDLPISHWGRRLTYTDKLI
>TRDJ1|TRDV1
ALGDDLYRSYYSYWGIHITDKLI
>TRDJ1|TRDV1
ALGEGVLTLLGDTGELI
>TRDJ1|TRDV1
ALGELVMGDSFDTDKLI
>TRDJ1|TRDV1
ALGTRLPMPSYWGMYTDKLI
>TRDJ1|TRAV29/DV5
AASATGVPFLTDKLI
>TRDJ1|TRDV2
ACDPMVDTPDKLI
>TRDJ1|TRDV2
ACDSLLGDYTDKLI
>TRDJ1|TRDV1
ALGPSRAFLWGIQIDTDKLI
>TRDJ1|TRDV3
AFRAEYWGTYTDKLI
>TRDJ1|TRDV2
ACDTGRDGKLI
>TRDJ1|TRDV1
ALGEPPTSLKGTVKLI
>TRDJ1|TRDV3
ASRPSYWGIREPYTDKLI
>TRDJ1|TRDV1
ALGYLPLGRERDTTDKLI
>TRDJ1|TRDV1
APGEANRGIENTDKLI
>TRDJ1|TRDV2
ACDTVNGGYNEGKTDKLI
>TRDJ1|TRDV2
ACDLARRGYESYKNTDKLI
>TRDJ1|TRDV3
AFYLGDTSGGTDKLI
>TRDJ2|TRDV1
ALGEGTYVVKLGDTRLTAQLF
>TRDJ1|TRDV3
AFNFYSFYWGINDKLI
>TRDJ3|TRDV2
ACDILGDSSWDTRQMF
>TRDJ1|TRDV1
ALGTFPYWGETDKLI
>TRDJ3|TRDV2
ACDTGGFSSWDTRQMF
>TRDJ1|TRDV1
ALGDITGGAYTDKLI
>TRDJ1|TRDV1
ALGELADWGPFATDKLI
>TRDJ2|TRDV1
ALGSNPLPTGPSWGASAQLF
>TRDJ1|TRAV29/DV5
AASAFRVLGHRTAADKLI
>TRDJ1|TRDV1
ALGERSPTLWGGQLADKLI
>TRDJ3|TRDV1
ALGELLPFFHTGWDTRQMF
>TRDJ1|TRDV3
AFVHRLLRTGGFTDKLI
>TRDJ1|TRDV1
ALGEASSGASYTDKLI
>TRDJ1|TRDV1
ALGDVPWFFNWGIELGADKLI
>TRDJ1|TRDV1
ALGPRGPRTTGGYHTDKLI
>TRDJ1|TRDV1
ALGELSAGSQDTDKLI
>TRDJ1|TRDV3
AFCWGITLTDKLI
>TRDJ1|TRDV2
ACDTPSNWGIRSTDKLI
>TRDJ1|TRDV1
ALGEFSMVLGLTDKLI
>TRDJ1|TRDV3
AFRRRWGGYTDKLI